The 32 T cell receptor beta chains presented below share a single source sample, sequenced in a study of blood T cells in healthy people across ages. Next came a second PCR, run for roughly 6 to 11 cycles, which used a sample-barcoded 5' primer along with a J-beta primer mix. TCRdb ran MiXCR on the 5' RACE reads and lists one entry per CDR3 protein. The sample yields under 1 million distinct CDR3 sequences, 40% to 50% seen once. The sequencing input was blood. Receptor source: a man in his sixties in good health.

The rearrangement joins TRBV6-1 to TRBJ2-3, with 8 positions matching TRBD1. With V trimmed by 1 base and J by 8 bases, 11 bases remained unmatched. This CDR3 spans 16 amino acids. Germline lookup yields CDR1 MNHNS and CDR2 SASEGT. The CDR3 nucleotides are TGTGCCAGCAGTGAAGGCTGGACAGGGCGAATAGGTACGCAGTATTTT. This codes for CASSEGWTGRIGTQYF.

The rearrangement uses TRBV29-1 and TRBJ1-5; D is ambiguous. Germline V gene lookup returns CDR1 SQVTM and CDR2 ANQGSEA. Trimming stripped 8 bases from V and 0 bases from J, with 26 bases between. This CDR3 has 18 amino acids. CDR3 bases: TGCAGCCTCAGTGGCGGTAATCGAAACTTATATAGCAATCAGCCCCAGCATTTT. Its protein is CSLSGGNRNLYSNQPQHF.

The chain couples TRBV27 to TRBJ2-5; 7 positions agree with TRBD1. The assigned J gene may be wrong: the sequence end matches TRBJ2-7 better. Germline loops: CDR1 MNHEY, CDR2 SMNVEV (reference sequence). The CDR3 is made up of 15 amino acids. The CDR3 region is CASSLTGASIYEQYF. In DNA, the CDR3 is TGTGCCAGCAGTTTAACAGGGGCCAGTATATACGAGCAGTACTTC.

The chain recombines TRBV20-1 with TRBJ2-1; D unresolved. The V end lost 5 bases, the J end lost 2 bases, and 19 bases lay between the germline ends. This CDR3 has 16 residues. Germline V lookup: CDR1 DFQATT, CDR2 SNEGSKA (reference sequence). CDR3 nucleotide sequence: TGCAGTGCTCGTCAGACGGCTGACTCGCCCTACAATGAGCAGTTCTTC. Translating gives CSARQTADSPYNEQFF.

The CDR3: CAISESRNNQPQHF. The CDR3 coding sequence is TGTGCCATCAGTGAATCCAGGAACAATCAGCCCCAGCATTTT. The chain employs TRBV10-3 and TRBJ1-5; no clear D. CDR3 size: 14 residues. The V and J ends lost 3 bases and 3 bases respectively, with 9 bases between them. Germline lookup yields CDR1 ENHRY and CDR2 SYGVKD.

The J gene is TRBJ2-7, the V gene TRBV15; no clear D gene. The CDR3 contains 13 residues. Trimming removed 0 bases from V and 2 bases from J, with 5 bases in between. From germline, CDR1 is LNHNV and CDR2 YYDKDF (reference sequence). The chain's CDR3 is CATSREGTYEQYF. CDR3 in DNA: TGTGCCACCAGCAGAGAAGGGACCTACGAGCAGTACTTC.

The CDR3 DNA reads as TGTGCCAGCAGTTCGAACAGCATCTACGAGCAGTACTTC. The encoded protein is CASSSNSIYEQYF. This chain links TRBV28 with TRBJ2-7; D unresolved. Germline V CDR1 and CDR2: MDHEN, SYDVKM. The CDR3 totals 13 residues. The V end was cut by 4 bases, the J end by 3 bases, with 10 bases between. Combining the CDR3 with reference TRBV28 and TRBJ2-7 gives the whole variable domain DVKVTQSSRYLVKRTGEKVFLECVQDMDHENMFWYRQDPGLGLRLIYFSYDVKMKEKGDIPEGYSVSREKKERFSLILESASTNQTSMYLCASSSNSIYEQYFGPGTRLTVT.

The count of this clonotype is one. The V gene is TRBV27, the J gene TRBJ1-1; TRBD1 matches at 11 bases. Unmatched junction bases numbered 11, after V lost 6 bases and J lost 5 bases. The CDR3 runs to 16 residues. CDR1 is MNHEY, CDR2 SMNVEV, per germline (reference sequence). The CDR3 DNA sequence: TGTGCCAGCAGGAGGACAGGGGGCTTTGGAGGAACTGAAGCTTTCTTT. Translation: CASRRTGGFGGTEAFF.

The CDR3 is CASRRGRGEQFF. As DNA, the CDR3 is TGCGCCAGCAGGAGAGGGCGGGGTGAGCAGTTCTTC. The gene calls are TRBV10-1 and TRBJ2-1; D might be TRBD2 (6 bases). The CDR3 sequence is 12 residues long. Trimming stripped 6 bases from V and 9 bases from J, with 12 bases between. Germline V lookup: CDR1 WNHNN, CDR2 SYGVQD (reference sequence).

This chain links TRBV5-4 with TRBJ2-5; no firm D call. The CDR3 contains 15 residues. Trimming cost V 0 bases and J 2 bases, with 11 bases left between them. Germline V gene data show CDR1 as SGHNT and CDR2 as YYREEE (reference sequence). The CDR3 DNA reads TGTGCCAGCAGCTTGGTTGGGCACGGACAAGAGACCCAGTACTTC. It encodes CASSLVGHGQETQYF.

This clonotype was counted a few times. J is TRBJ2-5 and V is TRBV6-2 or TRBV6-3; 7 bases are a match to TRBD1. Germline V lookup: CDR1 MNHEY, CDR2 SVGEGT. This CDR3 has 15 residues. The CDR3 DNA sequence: TGTGCTAGCTGGGACAGAGCGTCCTATCAAGAGACCCAGTACTTC. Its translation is CASWDRASYQETQYF.

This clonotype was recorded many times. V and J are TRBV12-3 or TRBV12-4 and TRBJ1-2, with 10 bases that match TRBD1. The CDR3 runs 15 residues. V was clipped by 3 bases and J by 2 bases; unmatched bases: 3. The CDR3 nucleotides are TGTGCCAGCAGTTTCGGGACAGGGGACAACTATGGCTACACCTTC. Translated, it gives CASSFGTGDNYGYTF.

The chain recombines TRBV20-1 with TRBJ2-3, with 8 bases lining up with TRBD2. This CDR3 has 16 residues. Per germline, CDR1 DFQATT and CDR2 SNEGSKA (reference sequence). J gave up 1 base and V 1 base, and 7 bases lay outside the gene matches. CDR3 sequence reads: CSARVLRRGGTDTQYF. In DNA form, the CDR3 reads TGCAGTGCTAGAGTCTTAAGGCGGGGGGGCACAGATACGCAGTATTTT.

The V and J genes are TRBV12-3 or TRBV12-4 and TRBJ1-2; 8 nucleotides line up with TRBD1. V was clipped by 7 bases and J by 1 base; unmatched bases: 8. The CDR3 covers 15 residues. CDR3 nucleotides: TGTGCCAGCACCCTTGGGGACAGGTTTAACTATGGCTACACCTTC. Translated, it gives CASTLGDRFNYGYTF.

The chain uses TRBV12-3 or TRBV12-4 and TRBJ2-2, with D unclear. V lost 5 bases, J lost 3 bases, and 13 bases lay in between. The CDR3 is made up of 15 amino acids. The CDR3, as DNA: TGTGCCAGCAGTCCGACCGGACGGGACACCGGGGAGCTGTTTTTT. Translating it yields CASSPTGRDTGELFF.

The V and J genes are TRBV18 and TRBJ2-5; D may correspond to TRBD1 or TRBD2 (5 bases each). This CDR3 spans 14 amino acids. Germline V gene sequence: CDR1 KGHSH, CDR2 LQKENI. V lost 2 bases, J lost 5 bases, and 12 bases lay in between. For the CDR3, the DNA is TGTGCCAGCTCACCAGGGACCCACGAGGAGACCCAGTACTTC. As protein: CASSPGTHEETQYF.

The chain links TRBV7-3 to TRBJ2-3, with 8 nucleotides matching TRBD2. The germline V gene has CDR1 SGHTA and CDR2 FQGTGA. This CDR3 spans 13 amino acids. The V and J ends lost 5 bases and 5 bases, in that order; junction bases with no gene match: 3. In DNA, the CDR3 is TGTGCCAGCAGCCGGGAGGGGCAAGATACGCAGTATTTT. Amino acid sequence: CASSREGQDTQYF.

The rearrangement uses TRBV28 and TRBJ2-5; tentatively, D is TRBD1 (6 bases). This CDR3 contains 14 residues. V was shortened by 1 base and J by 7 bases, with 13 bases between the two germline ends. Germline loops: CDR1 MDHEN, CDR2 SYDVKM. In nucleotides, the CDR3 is TGTGCCAGCAGTTTATCCCCACCACAGGGGACCCAGTACTTC. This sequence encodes CASSLSPPQGTQYF.

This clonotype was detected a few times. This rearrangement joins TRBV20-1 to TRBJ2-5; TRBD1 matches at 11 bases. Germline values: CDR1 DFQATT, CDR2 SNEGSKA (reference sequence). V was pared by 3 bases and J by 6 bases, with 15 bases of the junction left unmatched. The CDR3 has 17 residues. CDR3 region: CSARDRGQFLPEKTQYF. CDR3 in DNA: TGCAGTGCTAGGGACAGGGGGCAATTTCTCCCAGAAAAGACCCAGTACTTC.

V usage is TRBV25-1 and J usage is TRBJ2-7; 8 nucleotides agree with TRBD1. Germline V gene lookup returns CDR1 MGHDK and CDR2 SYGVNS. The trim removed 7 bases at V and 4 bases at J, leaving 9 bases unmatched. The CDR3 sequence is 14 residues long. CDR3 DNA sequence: TGTGCCAGCACCCCCGGGACAGGCGTATACGAGCAGTACTTC. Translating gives CASTPGTGVYEQYF.

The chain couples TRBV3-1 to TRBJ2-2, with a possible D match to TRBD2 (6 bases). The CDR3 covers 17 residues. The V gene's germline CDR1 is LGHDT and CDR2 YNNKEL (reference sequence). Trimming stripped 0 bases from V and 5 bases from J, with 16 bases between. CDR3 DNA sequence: TGTGCCAGCAGCCAAGACCAAACCGGGACTCTAACCGGGGAGCTGTTTTTT. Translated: CASSQDQTGTLTGELFF.

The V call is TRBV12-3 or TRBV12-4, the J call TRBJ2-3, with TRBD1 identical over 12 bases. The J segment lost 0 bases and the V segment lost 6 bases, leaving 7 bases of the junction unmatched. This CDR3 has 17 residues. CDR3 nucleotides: TGTGCCAGCAGCCCCCCGGGACAGGGGGCAAGCACAGATACGCAGTATTTT. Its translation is CASSPPGQGASTDTQYF.

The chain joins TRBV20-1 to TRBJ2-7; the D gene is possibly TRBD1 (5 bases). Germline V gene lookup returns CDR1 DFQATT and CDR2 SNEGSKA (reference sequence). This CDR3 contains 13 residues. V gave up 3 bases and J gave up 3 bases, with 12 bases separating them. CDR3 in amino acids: CSASAGSIYEQYF. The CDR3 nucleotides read TGCAGTGCTAGTGCAGGGTCCATCTACGAGCAGTACTTC.

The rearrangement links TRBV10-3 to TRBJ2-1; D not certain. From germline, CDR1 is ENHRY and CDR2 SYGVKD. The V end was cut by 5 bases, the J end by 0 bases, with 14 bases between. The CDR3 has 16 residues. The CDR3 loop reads CAISSKSANSYNEQFF. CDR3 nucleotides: TGTGCCATCAGTAGTAAGTCGGCTAACTCCTACAATGAGCAGTTCTTC.

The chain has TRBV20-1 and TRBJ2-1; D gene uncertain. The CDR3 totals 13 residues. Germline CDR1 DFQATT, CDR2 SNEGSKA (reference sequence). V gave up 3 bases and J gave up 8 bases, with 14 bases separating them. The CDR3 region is CSARVSSPYEQFF. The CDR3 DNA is TGCAGTGCTAGGGTGTCTAGTCCCTATGAGCAGTTCTTC.

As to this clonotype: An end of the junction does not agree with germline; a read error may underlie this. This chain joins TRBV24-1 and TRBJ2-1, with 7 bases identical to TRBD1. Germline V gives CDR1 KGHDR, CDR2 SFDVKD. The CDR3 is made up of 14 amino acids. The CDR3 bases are TGTGCCACCAGTGATGGGACAGCCTACAATGGGCAGTTCTTC. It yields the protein CATSDGTAYNGQFF.

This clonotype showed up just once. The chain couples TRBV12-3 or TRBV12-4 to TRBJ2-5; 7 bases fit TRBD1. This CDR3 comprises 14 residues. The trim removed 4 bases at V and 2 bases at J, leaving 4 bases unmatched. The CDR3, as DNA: TGTGCCAGCAGTTCATGGACAGGTCAAGAGACCCAGTACTTC. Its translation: CASSSWTGQETQYF.

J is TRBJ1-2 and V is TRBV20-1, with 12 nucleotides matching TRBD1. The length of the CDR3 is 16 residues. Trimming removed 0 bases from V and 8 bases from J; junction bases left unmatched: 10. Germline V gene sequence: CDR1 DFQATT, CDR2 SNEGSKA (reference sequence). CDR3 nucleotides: TGCAGTGCTAGAGATTATGGGACAGGGGGCGCGCGGGGCTACACCTTC. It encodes CSARDYGTGGARGYTF.

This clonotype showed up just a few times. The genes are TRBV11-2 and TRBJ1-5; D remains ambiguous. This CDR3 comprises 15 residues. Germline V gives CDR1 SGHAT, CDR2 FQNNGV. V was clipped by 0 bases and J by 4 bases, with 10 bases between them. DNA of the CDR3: TGTGCCAGCAGCTTAGAGTGGGGTACAAATCAGCCCCAGCATTTT. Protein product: CASSLEWGTNQPQHF. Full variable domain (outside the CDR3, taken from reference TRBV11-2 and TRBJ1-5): EAGVAQSPRYKIIEKRQSVAFWCNPISGHATLYWYQQILGQGPKLLIQFQNNGVVDDSQLPKDRFSAERLKGVDSTLKIQPAKLEDSAVYLCASSLEWGTNQPQHFGDGTRLSIL.

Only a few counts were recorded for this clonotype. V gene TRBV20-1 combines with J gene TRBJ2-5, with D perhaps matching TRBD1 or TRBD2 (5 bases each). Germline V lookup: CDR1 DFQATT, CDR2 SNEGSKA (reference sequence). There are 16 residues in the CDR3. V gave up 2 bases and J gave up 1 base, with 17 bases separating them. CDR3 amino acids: CSARPPGGVRQETQYF. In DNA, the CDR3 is TGCAGTGCTAGACCCCCTGGGGGAGTCCGCCAAGAGACCCAGTACTTC.

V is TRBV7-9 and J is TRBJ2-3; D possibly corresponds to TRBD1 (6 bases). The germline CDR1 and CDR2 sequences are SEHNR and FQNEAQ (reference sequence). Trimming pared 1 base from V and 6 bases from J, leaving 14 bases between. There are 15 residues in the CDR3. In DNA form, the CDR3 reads TGTGCCAGCAGCTTAGGGGACACATACCGGGATACGCAGTATTTT. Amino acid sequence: CASSLGDTYRDTQYF.

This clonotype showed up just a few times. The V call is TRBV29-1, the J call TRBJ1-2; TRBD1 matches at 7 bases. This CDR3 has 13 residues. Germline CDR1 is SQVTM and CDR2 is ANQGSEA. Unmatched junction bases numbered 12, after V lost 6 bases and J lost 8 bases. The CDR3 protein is CSVDKQGPGGYTF. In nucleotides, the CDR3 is TGCAGCGTCGACAAACAGGGGCCCGGGGGCTACACCTTC.